The 29 T cell receptor beta chains below come from one sample, sequenced in a study of blood T cell repertoires in COVID-19. The data were produced by immunoSEQ multiplex PCR, yet TCRdb's version contains in-frame clones alone and is incomplete. Altogether about 340,000 clones are present, around 88% being singletons, with the ten largest covering just over 7%. The sample was peripheral blood. The receptors here all came from a woman aged 55-75 years with COVID-19, enrolled during active disease.

This clone was counted many times. The rearrangement joins TRBV7-3 to TRBJ1-1; D is ambiguous. CDR1 and CDR2 (germline): SGHTA, FQGTGA. The CDR3 runs to 13 residues. Trimming pared 2 bases from V and 1 base from J, leaving 5 bases between. CDR3 nucleotide sequence: TGTGCCAGCAGCTTAGCAGGGAACACTGAAGCTTTCTTT. Encoded protein: CASSLAGNTEAFF. Full variable domain (missing parts from reference TRBV7-3 and TRBJ1-1): GAGVSQTPSNKVTEKGKYVELRCDPISGHTALYWYRQSLGQGPEFLIYFQGTGAADDSGLPNDRFFAVRPEGSVSTLKIQRTERGDSAVYLCASSLAGNTEAFFGQGTRLTVV.

The chain uses TRBV11-2 and TRBJ2-1; D is perhaps TRBD2 (7 bases). Looked up from germline, CDR1 is SGHAT and CDR2 is FQNNGV. This CDR3 spans 16 amino acids. Trimming left V 1 base short and J 9 bases short, with 19 bases between. The CDR3 DNA sequence: TGTGCCAGCAGCTTAGGTAGGGGGGGCCCTTGGAGTGAGCAGTTCTTC. Translation gives CASSLGRGGPWSEQFF.

The rearrangement uses TRBV30 and TRBJ1-2; perhaps TRBD1 as D (6 bases). Germline-derived CDR1 and CDR2 are GTSNPN and SVGIG (reference sequence). CDR3 length: 13 residues. With 0 bases removed from V and 5 bases from J, the gap between germline ends came to 10 bases. The CDR3 DNA reads as TGTGCCTGGAGTGTAGACAGGTTTTATGGCTACACCTTC. The encoded protein is CAWSVDRFYGYTF.

The chain links TRBV7-2 to TRBJ2-5; 7 nucleotides match TRBD1. CDR1 and CDR2 (germline): SGHTA, FQGNSA. The CDR3 consists of 14 residues. The V and J ends lost 3 bases and 4 bases, in that order; junction bases with no gene match: 5. CDR3 loop: CASSFGQAGETQYF. The CDR3 nucleotides read TGTGCCAGCAGCTTTGGACAGGCCGGAGAGACCCAGTACTTC.

V gene TRBV30 combines with J gene TRBJ2-2; 9 nucleotides line up with TRBD2. After removal of 6 bases from V and 5 bases from J, the junction contained 25 bases not matched to a gene. Germline V gene lookup returns CDR1 GTSNPN and CDR2 SVGIG (reference sequence). This CDR3 comprises 20 residues. In DNA, the CDR3 is TGTGCCTGTGCGAACCTTCCTAAATTTGGGGGCGCGGGAGGGACCGGGGAGCTGTTTTTT. It encodes CACANLPKFGGAGGTGELFF.

The chain carries TRBV5-1 and TRBJ2-5; 12 bases are shared with TRBD2. Germline lookup yields CDR1 SGHRS and CDR2 YFSETQ. Trimming cost V 0 bases and J 5 bases; bases outside gene matches: 5. The CDR3 has 16 residues. In nucleotides, the CDR3 is TGCGCCAGCAGCTTGGTGGCTAGCGGGGGGGCTGAGACCCAGTACTTC. Amino acids: CASSLVASGGAETQYF.

V is TRBV6-2 or TRBV6-3 and J is TRBJ2-5; TRBD1 agrees at 11 bases. The length of the CDR3 is 15 residues. CDR1 is MNHEY and CDR2 is SVGEGT in the germline V gene. Unmatched junction bases numbered 6, after V lost 4 bases and J lost 5 bases. The CDR3 loop is CASSSGQGAVETQYF. The CDR3, as DNA: TGTGCCAGCAGTTCCGGACAGGGGGCGGTTGAGACCCAGTACTTC.

Only a few counts were recorded for this clone. The V gene is TRBV18, the J gene TRBJ1-5; 9 bases map to TRBD1. CDR1 is KGHSH and CDR2 is LQKENI in the germline V gene. This CDR3 region has 18 residues. The J segment lost 7 bases and the V segment lost 3 bases, leaving 16 bases of the junction unmatched. CDR3 residues: CASSPKGPGQGASQPQHF. The CDR3 nucleotides are TGTGCCAGCTCACCTAAGGGGCCGGGACAGGGCGCATCCCAGCCCCAGCATTTT.

This clone was recorded once. V gene TRBV9 combines with J gene TRBJ2-6, with 10 bases lining up with TRBD1. This CDR3 is built from 18 residues. Trimming removed 2 bases from V and 0 bases from J; junction bases left unmatched: 5. The V gene's germline CDR1 is SGDLS and CDR2 YYNGEE. The CDR3 DNA reads as TGTGCCAGCAGCGTCCCCCGGGACAGGGGCTCTGGGGCCAACGTCCTGACTTTC. It translates to CASSVPRDRGSGANVLTF.

The V gene is TRBV10-3, the J gene TRBJ2-7, with D perhaps matching TRBD1 (5 bases). Per germline, CDR1 ENHRY and CDR2 SYGVKD. Trimming removed 8 bases at V and 0 bases at J, with 20 bases between. This CDR3 is 16 amino acids long. The DNA for the CDR3 is TGTGCCATCTCCGGGCCCCCACAAACAGGCTCCTACGAGCAGTACTTC. Translating it yields CAISGPPQTGSYEQYF.

V usage is TRBV29-1 and J usage is TRBJ1-5, with TRBD1 identical over 9 bases. Per the germline V gene, CDR1 is SQVTM and CDR2 is ANQGSEA. The CDR3 has 19 residues. V shed 4 bases, J shed 1 base, and the junction held 17 bases outside the gene matches. The CDR3 loop reads CSVGPSTGTGRKSNQPQHF. Written as DNA, the CDR3 is TGCAGCGTTGGGCCTAGTACCGGGACAGGGCGGAAAAGCAATCAGCCCCAGCATTTT. The whole variable domain, filled in from reference TRBV29-1 and TRBJ1-5, reads SAVISQKPSRDICQRGTSLTIQCQVDSQVTMMFWYRQQPGQSLTLIATANQGSEATYESGFVIDKFPISRPNLTFSTLTVSNMSPEDSSIYLCSVGPSTGTGRKSNQPQHFGDGTRLSIL.

The chain employs TRBV5-1 and TRBJ1-2, with 7 bases aligning to TRBD1. The junction had 11 bases not matched to a gene; V was cut back by 0 bases and J by 6 bases. Per the germline V gene, CDR1 is SGHRS and CDR2 is YFSETQ. The CDR3 covers 16 residues. For the CDR3, the DNA is TGCGCCAGCAGCTTGGATGAGACAGGGATTATGAATGGCTACACCTTC. It yields the protein CASSLDETGIMNGYTF.

J is TRBJ2-5 and V is TRBV3-1 (or the pseudogene TRBV3-2); D is unresolved. Trimming left V 4 bases short and J 4 bases short, with 10 bases between. Per the germline V gene, CDR1 is LGHDT and CDR2 is YNNKEL (reference sequence). The CDR3 is 13 amino acids. CDR3 residues: CASSRPGGETQYF. DNA for the CDR3: TGTGCCAGCAGCCGCCCGGGTGGAGAGACCCAGTACTTC.

Here the CDR3 reads CASSGMGLSEQYF. The CDR3 nucleotides read TGTGCCAGCAGTGGGATGGGACTCTCCGAGCAGTACTTC. The rearrangement links TRBV2 to TRBJ2-7; D perhaps matches TRBD2 (6 bases). The germline V and J ends were trimmed by 4 bases and 6 bases, with 13 bases remaining between them. The CDR3 has 13 amino acids. Germline V gene lookup returns CDR1 SNHLY and CDR2 FYNNEI.

The chain carries TRBV5-8 and TRBJ2-5; maybe TRBD1 (5 bases). The germline V gene encodes CDR1 SGHTS and CDR2 YDEGEE. V dropped 7 bases and J dropped 2 bases, with 9 bases sitting between them. The CDR3 is 12 amino acids. The CDR3 nucleotides read TGTGCCAGCGGCCGACAGCAAGAGACCCAGTACTTC. It translates to CASGRQQETQYF.

The chain couples TRBV14 to TRBJ2-2; D is unresolved. The CDR3 sequence is 15 residues long. CDR1 SGHDN and CDR2 FVKESK come from the germline V gene. Trimming took off 1 base at V and 4 bases at J, with 10 bases between the two ends. DNA for the CDR3: TGTGCCAGCAGCCAAGTGTACGGGTTCACCGGGGAGCTGTTTTTT. This sequence encodes CASSQVYGFTGELFF.

The V call is TRBV19, the J call TRBJ2-3, with D perhaps TRBD1 (7 bases). Trimming took 7 bases from V and 4 from J, leaving 15 bases between them. The CDR3 is 14 residues long. In germline, CDR1 is LNHDA, CDR2 SQIVND (reference sequence). DNA of the CDR3: TGTGCCAGTACCCAGGGGGGTTCGTCAGATACGCAGTATTTT. Amino acids: CASTQGGSSDTQYF. The variable domain in full, with the rest retrieved from reference TRBV19 and TRBJ2-3, is DGGITQSPKYLFRKEGQNVTLSCEQNLNHDAMYWYRQDPGQGLRLIYYSQIVNDFQKGDIAEGYSVSREKKESFPLTVTSAQKNPTAFYLCASTQGGSSDTQYFGPGTRLTVL.

The chain links TRBV11-2 to TRBJ2-7, with D perhaps TRBD2 (7 bases). CDR3 length: 14 residues. Germline-derived CDR1 and CDR2 are SGHAT and FQNNGV. Trimming pared 7 bases from V and 2 bases from J, leaving 15 bases between. This chain's CDR3 is CASNSGGGPYEQYF. As DNA, the CDR3 is TGTGCCAGCAACTCGGGGGGCGGCCCCTACGAGCAGTACTTC.

A single count supports this clone. CDR3 coding DNA: TGTGCCAGCAGCCACGAGGACGGGGTAACTGGGTACGAGCAGTACTTC. It is translated as CASSHEDGVTGYEQYF. The V gene is TRBV5-4, the J gene TRBJ2-7; D might be TRBD2 (5 bases). This CDR3 is built from 16 residues. The V gene's germline CDR1 is SGHNT and CDR2 YYREEE (reference sequence). V shed 4 bases and J shed 4 bases, with 21 bases lying between them. The complete variable domain, with remaining parts taken from reference TRBV5-4 and TRBJ2-7, reads ETGVTQSPTHLIKTRGQQVTLRCSSQSGHNTVSWYQQALGQGPQFIFQYYREEENGRGNFPPRFSGLQFPNYSSELNVNALELDDSALYLCASSHEDGVTGYEQYFGPGTRLTVT.

This chain links TRBV5-4 with TRBJ1-3; the D is unclear. This CDR3 is 14 amino acids long. CDR1 is SGHNT, CDR2 YYREEE, per germline (reference sequence). Trimming removed 3 bases at V and 2 bases at J, with 9 bases between. The CDR3 reads CASSSRTAGNTIYF. The CDR3 region has the DNA TGTGCCAGCAGCTCACGAACGGCTGGAAACACCATATATTTT.

This clone was observed a single time. The chain joins TRBV5-6 to TRBJ1-1; D gene uncertain. The germline CDR1 and CDR2 sequences are SGHDT and YYEEEE. This CDR3 is 14 amino acids long. V lost 2 bases, J lost 1 base, and 9 bases lay in between. The CDR3 loop is CASSFGVGNTEAFF. The DNA of the CDR3 is TGTGCCAGCAGCTTCGGGGTGGGGAACACTGAAGCTTTCTTT.

The chain is built from TRBV15 and TRBJ1-4; maybe TRBD1 (5 bases). The CDR3 sequence is 14 residues long. V lost 5 bases and J lost 14, with 21 bases in between. CDR1 LNHNV and CDR2 YYDKDF come from the germline V gene (reference sequence). CDR3: CATSGGWGSLRLFF. The CDR3, as DNA: TGTGCCACCAGCGGGGGGTGGGGGTCCTTAAGGCTGTTTTTT.

Points on this clone: This specimen includes other DNA sequences encoding the same CDR3. V usage is TRBV4-2 and J usage is TRBJ2-7; 13 nucleotides align to TRBD2. The CDR3 has 17 amino acids. V shed 3 bases, J shed 1 base, and the junction held 6 bases outside the gene matches. The germline gives CDR1 LGHNA, CDR2 YNFKEQ. The DNA of the CDR3 is TGTGCCAGCAGCCAGGCGACTAGCGGGGGGTTATCCTACGAGCAGTACTTC. It yields the protein CASSQATSGGLSYEQYF.

This chain links TRBV18 with TRBJ2-5; unclear D gene. Trimming pared 3 bases from V and 0 bases from J, leaving 8 bases between. The CDR3 contains 14 residues. Germline assignment: CDR1 KGHSH and CDR2 LQKENI. The CDR3 nucleotides are TGTGCCAGCTCACCGACTGAAAACCAAGAGACCCAGTACTTC. It encodes CASSPTENQETQYF.

V is TRBV11-3 and J is TRBJ1-1; D is undetermined. Germline lookup yields CDR1 SGHNT and CDR2 YENEEA. The CDR3 contains 13 residues. Trimming shortened V by 4 bases and J by 5 bases, and 11 bases separated the two germline ends. CDR3 nucleotide sequence: TGTGCCAGCAGCTACACAGTTAGGACTGAAGCTTTCTTT. It translates to CASSYTVRTEAFF. The full variable domain, rest sourced from reference TRBV11-3 and TRBJ1-1, is EAGVVQSPRYKIIEKKQPVAFWCNPISGHNTLYWYLQNLGQGPELLIRYENEEAVDDSQLPKDRFSAERLKGVDSTLKIQPAELGDSAVYLCASSYTVRTEAFFGQGTRLTVV.

CDR3 coding DNA: TGTGCCAGCAGCTCCGCGGGGAGGACGGGAAACACTGAAGCTTTCTTT. It is translated as CASSSAGRTGNTEAFF. The chain combines TRBV11-2 with TRBJ1-1, with D unclear. The germline V and J ends were trimmed by 4 bases and 2 bases, with 17 bases remaining between them. Germline V gives CDR1 SGHAT, CDR2 FQNNGV. This CDR3 is built from 16 residues.

DNA for the CDR3: TGCGCCAGCAGCTTGGACAGGGCCTCCCCCATTCAGTACTTC. It yields the protein CASSLDRASPIQYF. This chain uses TRBV5-1 with TRBJ2-4; possible D gene TRBD1, 6 bases. The ends were cut back, 0 bases at V and 9 bases at J, with 13 bases in the middle. This CDR3 contains 14 residues. Germline CDR1 and CDR2: SGHRS and YFSETQ.

The CDR3 bases are TGTGCCAGCAGCTTAGAGGCGGGGGGCAATGAGCAGTTCTTC. It specifies CASSLEAGGNEQFF. The chain employs TRBV13 and TRBJ2-1, with 8 bases fitting TRBD2. Trimming took 1 base from V and 6 from J; bases not matched to a gene: 2. The germline V gene encodes CDR1 PRHDT and CDR2 FYEKMQ (reference sequence). The CDR3 contains 14 residues.

CDR3: CASSSAEEGETQYF. The CDR3, as DNA: TGTGCCAGCAGCAGTGCTGAGGAGGGAGAGACCCAGTACTTC. J is TRBJ2-5 and V is TRBV2; possible D gene TRBD2, 6 bases. V was shortened by 6 bases and J by 4 bases, with 15 bases between the two germline ends. CDR3 size: 14 residues. In germline, CDR1 is SNHLY, CDR2 FYNNEI.